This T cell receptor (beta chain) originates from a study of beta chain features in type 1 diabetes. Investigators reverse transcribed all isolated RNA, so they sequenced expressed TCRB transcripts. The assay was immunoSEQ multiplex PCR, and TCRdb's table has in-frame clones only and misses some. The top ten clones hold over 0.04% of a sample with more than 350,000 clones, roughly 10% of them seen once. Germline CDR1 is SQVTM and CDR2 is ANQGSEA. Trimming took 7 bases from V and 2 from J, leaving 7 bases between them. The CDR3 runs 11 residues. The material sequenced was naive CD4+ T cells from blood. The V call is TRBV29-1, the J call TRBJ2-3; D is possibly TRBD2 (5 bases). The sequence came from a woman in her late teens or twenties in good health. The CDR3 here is CSGRITDTQYF. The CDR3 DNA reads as TGCAGCGGGAGGATCACAGATACGCAGTATTTT.